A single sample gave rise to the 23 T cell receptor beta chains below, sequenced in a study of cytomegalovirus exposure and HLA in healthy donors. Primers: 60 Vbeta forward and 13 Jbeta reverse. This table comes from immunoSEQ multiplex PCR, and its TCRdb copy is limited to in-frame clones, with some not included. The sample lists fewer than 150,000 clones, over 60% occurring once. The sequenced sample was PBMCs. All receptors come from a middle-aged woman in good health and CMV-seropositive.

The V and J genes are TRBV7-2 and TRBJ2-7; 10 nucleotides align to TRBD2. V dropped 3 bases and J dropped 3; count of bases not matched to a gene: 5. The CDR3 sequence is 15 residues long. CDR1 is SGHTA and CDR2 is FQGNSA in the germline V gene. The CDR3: CASSFPRTSGYEQYF. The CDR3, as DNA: TGTGCCAGCAGCTTCCCCCGGACTAGCGGCTACGAGCAGTACTTC.

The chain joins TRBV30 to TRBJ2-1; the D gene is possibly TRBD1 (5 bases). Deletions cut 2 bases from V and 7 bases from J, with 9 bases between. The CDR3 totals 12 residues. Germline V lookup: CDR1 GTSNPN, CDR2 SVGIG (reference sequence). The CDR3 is CAWSKKGNEQFF. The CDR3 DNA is TGTGCCTGGAGTAAAAAGGGGAATGAGCAGTTCTTC.

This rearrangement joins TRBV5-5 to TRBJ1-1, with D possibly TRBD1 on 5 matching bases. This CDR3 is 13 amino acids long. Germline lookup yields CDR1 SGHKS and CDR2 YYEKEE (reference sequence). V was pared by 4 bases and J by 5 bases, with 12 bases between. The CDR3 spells CASSLGGRTEAFF. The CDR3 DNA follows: TGTGCCAGCAGCCTGGGGGGGAGGACTGAAGCTTTCTTT.

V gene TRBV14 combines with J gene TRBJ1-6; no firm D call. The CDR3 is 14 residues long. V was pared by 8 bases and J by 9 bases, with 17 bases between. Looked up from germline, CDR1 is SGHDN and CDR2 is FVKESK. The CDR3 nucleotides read TGTGCCAGCTCCCTGTTGGGCCGTAGTTCACCCCTCCACTTT. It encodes CASSLLGRSSPLHF.

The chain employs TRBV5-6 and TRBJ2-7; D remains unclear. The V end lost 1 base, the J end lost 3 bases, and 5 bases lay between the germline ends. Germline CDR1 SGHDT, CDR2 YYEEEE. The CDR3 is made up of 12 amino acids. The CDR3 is CASSLNNYEQYF. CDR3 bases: TGTGCCAGCAGCTTGAACAACTACGAGCAGTACTTC.

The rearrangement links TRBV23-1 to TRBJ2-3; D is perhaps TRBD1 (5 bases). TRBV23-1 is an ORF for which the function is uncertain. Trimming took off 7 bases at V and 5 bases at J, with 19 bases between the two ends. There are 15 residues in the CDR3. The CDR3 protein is CASTPRKGKGDTQYF. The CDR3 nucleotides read TGCGCCAGCACCCCCCGCAAGGGGAAGGGAGATACGCAGTATTTT.

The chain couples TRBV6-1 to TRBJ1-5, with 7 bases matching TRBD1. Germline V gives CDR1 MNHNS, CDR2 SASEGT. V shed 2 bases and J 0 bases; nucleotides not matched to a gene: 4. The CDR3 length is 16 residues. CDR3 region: CASSEFGTVSNQPQHF. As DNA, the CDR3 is TGTGCCAGCAGTGAATTTGGGACAGTTAGCAATCAGCCCCAGCATTTT.

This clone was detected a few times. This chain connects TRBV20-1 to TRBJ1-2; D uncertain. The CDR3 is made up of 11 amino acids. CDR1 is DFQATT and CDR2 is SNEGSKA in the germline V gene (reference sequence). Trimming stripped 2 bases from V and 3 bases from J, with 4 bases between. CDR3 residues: CSARRDYGYTF. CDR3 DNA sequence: TGCAGTGCTAGACGAGACTATGGCTACACCTTC.

CDR3 nucleotide sequence: TGTGCCAGCAGTTACCCTGCTGGGGCTCAGGGCGAGCAGTACTTC. This sequence encodes CASSYPAGAQGEQYF. The chain recombines TRBV6-5 with TRBJ2-7; possibly TRBD1 for D (5 bases). Germline V gene lookup returns CDR1 MNHEY and CDR2 SVGAGI. CDR3 size: 15 residues. The V end was cut by 2 bases, the J end by 6 bases, with 17 bases between.

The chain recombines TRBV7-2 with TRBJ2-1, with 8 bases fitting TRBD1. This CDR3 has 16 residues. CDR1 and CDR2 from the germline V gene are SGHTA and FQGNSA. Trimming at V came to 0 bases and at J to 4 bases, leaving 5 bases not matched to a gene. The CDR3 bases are TGTGCCAGCAGCTTAGCGTCCGGGACAGGTTACAATGAGCAGTTCTTC. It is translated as CASSLASGTGYNEQFF.

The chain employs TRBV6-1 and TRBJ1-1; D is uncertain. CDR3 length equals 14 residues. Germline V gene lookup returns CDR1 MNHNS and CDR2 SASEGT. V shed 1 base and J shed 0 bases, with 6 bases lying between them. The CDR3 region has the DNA TGTGCCAGCAGTGAAGGTACGGTGAACACTGAAGCTTTCTTT. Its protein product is CASSEGTVNTEAFF.

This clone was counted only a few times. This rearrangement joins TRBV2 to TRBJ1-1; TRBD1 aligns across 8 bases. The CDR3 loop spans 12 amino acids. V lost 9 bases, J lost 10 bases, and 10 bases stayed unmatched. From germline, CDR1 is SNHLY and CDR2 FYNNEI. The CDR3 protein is CASGQGPVAAFF. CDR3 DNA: TGTGCCAGTGGACAGGGTCCGGTGGCAGCTTTCTTT.

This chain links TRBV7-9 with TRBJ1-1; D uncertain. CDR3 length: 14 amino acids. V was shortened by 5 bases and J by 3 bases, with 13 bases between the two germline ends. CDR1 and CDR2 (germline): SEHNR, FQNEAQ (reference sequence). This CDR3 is CASSVAGKDTEAFF. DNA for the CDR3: TGTGCCAGCAGCGTCGCGGGTAAGGACACTGAAGCTTTCTTT.

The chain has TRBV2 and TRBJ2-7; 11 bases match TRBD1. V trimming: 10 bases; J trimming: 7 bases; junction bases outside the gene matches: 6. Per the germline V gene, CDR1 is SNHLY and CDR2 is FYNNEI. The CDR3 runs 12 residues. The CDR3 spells CATGTGGLEQYF. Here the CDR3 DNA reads TGTGCCACCGGGACAGGGGGTTTGGAGCAGTACTTC. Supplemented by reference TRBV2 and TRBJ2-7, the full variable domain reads EPEVTQTPSHQVTQMGQEVILRCVPISNHLYFYWYRQILGQKVEFLVSFYNNEISEKSEIFDDQFSVERPDGSNFTLKIRSTKLEDSAMYFCATGTGGLEQYFGPGTRLTVT.

DNA for the CDR3: TGTGCCAGCAGTCAGGAACGGTCTAGCACAGATACGCAGTATTTT. It translates to CASSQERSSTDTQYF. The V gene is TRBV2, the J gene TRBJ2-3; D remains ambiguous. V lost 5 bases and J lost 0, with 12 bases in between. There are 15 residues in the CDR3. Germline V gives CDR1 SNHLY, CDR2 FYNNEI.

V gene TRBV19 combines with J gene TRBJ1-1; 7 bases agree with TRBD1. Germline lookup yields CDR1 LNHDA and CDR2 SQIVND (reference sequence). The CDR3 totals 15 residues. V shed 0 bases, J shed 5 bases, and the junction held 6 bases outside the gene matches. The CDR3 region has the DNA TGTGCCAGTAGTATAGAGGGCAGGGGGAGGACTGAAGCTTTCTTT. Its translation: CASSIEGRGRTEAFF.

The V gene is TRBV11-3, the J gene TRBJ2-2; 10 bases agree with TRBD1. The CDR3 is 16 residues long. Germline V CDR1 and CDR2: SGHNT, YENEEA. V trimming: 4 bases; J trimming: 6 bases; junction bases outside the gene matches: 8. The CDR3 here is CASSSPGQGSPGELFF. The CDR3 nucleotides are TGTGCCAGCAGCTCCCCGGGACAGGGGTCTCCCGGGGAGCTGTTTTTT.

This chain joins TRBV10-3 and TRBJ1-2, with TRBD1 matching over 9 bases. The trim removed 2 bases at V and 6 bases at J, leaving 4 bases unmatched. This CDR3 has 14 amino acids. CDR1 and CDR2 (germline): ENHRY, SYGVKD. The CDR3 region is CAISEGDRVHGYTF. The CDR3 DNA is TGTGCCATCAGTGAGGGGGACAGGGTCCATGGCTACACCTTC.

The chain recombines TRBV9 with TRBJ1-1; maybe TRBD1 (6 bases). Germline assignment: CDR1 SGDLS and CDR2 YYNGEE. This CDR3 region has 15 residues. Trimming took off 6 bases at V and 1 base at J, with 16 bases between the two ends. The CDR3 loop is CASTQGDTTNTEAFF. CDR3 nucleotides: TGTGCCAGCACACAGGGTGACACCACGAACACTGAAGCTTTCTTT.

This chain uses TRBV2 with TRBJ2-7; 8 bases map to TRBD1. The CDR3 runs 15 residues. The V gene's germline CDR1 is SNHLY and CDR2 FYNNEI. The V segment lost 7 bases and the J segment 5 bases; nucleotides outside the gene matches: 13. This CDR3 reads CASKGDRNTLHEQYF. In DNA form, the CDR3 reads TGTGCCAGCAAAGGGGACAGGAATACGTTACACGAGCAGTACTTC.

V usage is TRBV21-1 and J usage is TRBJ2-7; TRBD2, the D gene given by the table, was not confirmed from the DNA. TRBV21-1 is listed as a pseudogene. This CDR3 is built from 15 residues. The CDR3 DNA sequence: TGTGCCAGCAGCGAAGAAAGCAATGCCTCCTACGAGCAGTACTTC. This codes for CASSEESNASYEQYF.

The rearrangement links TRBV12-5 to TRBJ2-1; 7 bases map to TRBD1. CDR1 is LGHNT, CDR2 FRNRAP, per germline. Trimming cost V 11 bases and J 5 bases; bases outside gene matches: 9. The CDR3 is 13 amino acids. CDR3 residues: CASDRGQHNEQFF. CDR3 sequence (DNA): TGTGCTTCTGACCGGGGACAGCACAATGAGCAGTTCTTC.

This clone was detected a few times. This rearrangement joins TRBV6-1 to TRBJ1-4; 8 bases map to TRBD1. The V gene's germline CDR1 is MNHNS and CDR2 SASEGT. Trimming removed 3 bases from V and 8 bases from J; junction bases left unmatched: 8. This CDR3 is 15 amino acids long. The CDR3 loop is CASSEQGAGGEKLFF. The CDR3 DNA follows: TGTGCCAGCAGTGAGCAGGGGGCAGGAGGGGAAAAACTGTTTTTT.